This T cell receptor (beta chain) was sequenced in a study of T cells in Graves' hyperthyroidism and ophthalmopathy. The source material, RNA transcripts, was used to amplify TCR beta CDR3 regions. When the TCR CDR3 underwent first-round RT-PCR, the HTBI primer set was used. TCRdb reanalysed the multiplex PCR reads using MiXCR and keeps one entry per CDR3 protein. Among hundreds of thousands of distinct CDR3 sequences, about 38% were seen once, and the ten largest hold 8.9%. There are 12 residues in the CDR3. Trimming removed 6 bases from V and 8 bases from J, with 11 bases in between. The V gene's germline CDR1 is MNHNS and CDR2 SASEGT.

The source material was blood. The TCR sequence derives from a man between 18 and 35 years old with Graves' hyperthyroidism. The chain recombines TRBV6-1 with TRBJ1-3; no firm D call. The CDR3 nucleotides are TGTGCCAGCAGGGAGACTGTGGACACCATATATTTT. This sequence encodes CASRETVDTIYF.